This T cell receptor beta chain was identified in a study of response to subunit inactivated influenza vaccine. CDR1 and CDR2 from the germline V gene are MNHEY and SVGAGI. J lost 3 bases, V lost 4 bases, and 3 bases had no gene match. There are 15 residues in the CDR3. TCRdb ran MiXCR on the RT-PCR reads and lists one entry per CDR3 protein. The table lists about 700,000 distinct CDR3 sequences, 14% of them singletons. The sequence was obtained from a man aged 45-65 years who received an inactivated influenza vaccine. This specimen consisted of PBMCs from blood, obtained approximately 15 days before vaccination. V gene TRBV6-5 combines with J gene TRBJ2-2; 9 nucleotides line up with TRBD2. CDR3 region: CASSFLAGDTGELFF. In DNA, the CDR3 is TGTGCCAGCAGTTTCTTAGCGGGAGACACCGGGGAGCTGTTTTTT.